Shown below are 17 T cell receptor beta chains from a single sample sequenced in a study of T cell changes during pregnancy in multiple sclerosis. Libraries were prepared by immunoSEQ multiplex PCR; TCRdb keeps only in-frame clonotypes and omits some of them. The sample holds around 52,000 clones; about nine tenths are singletons and the top ten take less than 0.2%. The specimen comprised CD4+ T cells from peripheral blood mononuclear cells, sampled after pregnancy. Receptors originate from a female donor in good health, enrolled as a control in a pregnancy study.

The J gene is TRBJ1-6, the V gene TRBV18, with D perhaps TRBD1 (6 bases). CDR1 and CDR2 (germline): KGHSH, LQKENI. The CDR3 contains 14 residues. V lost 5 bases and J 8 bases, leaving 13 bases between the germline ends. Here the CDR3 DNA reads TGTGCCAGCTCATACAGGGAGGGGGATTCACCCCTCCACTTT. It is translated as CASSYREGDSPLHF.

The chain combines TRBV6-4 with TRBJ1-2; D is perhaps TRBD1 (5 bases). CDR3 length: 14 residues. V gave up 5 bases and J gave up 5 bases, with 15 bases separating them. CDR1 is MRHNA and CDR2 is SNTAGT in the germline V gene. The CDR3 bases are TGTGCCAGCAGTCCGGAGGGGAGTTGGTATGGCTACACCTTC. Amino acids: CASSPEGSWYGYTF.

The V gene is TRBV5-1, the J gene TRBJ1-4; D is unresolved. This CDR3 has 13 residues. V dropped 4 bases and J dropped 3 bases, with 7 bases sitting between them. The germline V gene has CDR1 SGHRS and CDR2 YFSETQ. The CDR3 loop reads CASSTLPNEKLFF. In nucleotides, the CDR3 is TGCGCCAGCAGCACATTACCTAATGAAAAACTGTTTTTT.

The J gene is TRBJ2-1, the V gene TRBV5-6, with TRBD1 as a possible D gene (5 bases). The CDR3 runs 14 residues. V lost 1 base to trimming and J lost 8 bases, with 13 bases between them. The V gene's germline CDR1 is SGHDT and CDR2 YYEEEE. For the CDR3, the DNA is TGTGCCAGCAGCTTGTATTCAGGGTCCCATGAGCAGTTCTTC. Translated, it gives CASSLYSGSHEQFF.

The rearrangement joins TRBV7-6 to TRBJ1-2; the D gene is possibly TRBD1 (5 bases). Germline V gives CDR1 SGHVS, CDR2 FNYEAQ. The V and J ends lost 1 base and 8 bases respectively, with 14 bases between them. The CDR3 is 14 amino acids. The CDR3 nucleotides read TGTGCCAGCAGCTTAGGGGGAGGGACCTCCGGCTACACCTTC. Translation gives CASSLGGGTSGYTF.

The rearrangement joins TRBV18 to TRBJ1-1; D gene unclear. This CDR3 contains 15 residues. The germline V and J ends were trimmed by 2 bases and 1 base, with 11 bases remaining between them. Germline lookup yields CDR1 KGHSH and CDR2 LQKENI. The CDR3 loop reads CASSPGVPRNTEAFF. As DNA, the CDR3 is TGTGCCAGCTCACCAGGAGTCCCGCGGAACACTGAAGCTTTCTTT.

The chain is built from TRBV19 and TRBJ2-1, with 11 nucleotides matching TRBD1. The CDR3 is 17 amino acids. The junction had 8 bases not matched to a gene; V was cut back by 5 bases and J by 2 bases. Germline V gives CDR1 LNHDA, CDR2 SQIVND (reference sequence). The CDR3 coding sequence is TGTGCCAGTAGTCCGAGACCGGGACAGGGGGCCTACAATGAGCAGTTCTTC. Translation gives CASSPRPGQGAYNEQFF.

The gene calls are TRBV7-9 and TRBJ1-6, with D tentatively TRBD1 (5 bases). V was shortened by 3 bases and J by 7 bases, with 10 bases between the two germline ends. CDR3 size: 14 residues. Looked up from germline, CDR1 is SEHNR and CDR2 is FQNEAQ (reference sequence). The CDR3 DNA reads TGTGCCAGCAGCTTGGTCCGGGGGAATTCACCCCTCCACTTT. Translation: CASSLVRGNSPLHF.

J is TRBJ2-1 and V is TRBV30; 8 positions match TRBD2. This CDR3 region has 15 residues. Germline CDR1 GTSNPN, CDR2 SVGIG (reference sequence). Trimming at V came to 5 bases and at J to 6 bases, leaving 12 bases not matched to a gene. CDR3 amino acids: CAWQPSGLVINEQFF. In DNA form, the CDR3 reads TGTGCCTGGCAACCGTCGGGACTAGTGATCAATGAGCAGTTCTTC.

The chain joins TRBV5-4 to TRBJ2-3; 7 nucleotides match TRBD2. Germline V gene lookup returns CDR1 SGHNT and CDR2 YYREEE (reference sequence). The CDR3 consists of 17 residues. The junction had 16 bases not matched to a gene; V was cut back by 3 bases and J by 6 bases. The CDR3 reads CASSSAGRRSLGDTQYF. The CDR3 region has the DNA TGTGCCAGCAGCTCGGCCGGGAGGCGAAGCCTGGGTGATACGCAGTATTTT.

The V and J genes are TRBV6-1 and TRBJ1-5; the D gene is possibly TRBD1 (5 bases). CDR1 is MNHNS, CDR2 SASEGT, per germline. Trimming removed 1 base at V and 7 bases at J, with 11 bases between. The length of the CDR3 is 14 residues. The CDR3, as DNA: TGTGCCAGCAGTGAAGGGAGGGGCCGGCAGCCCCAGCATTTT. As protein: CASSEGRGRQPQHF.

V and J are TRBV19 and TRBJ1-2; TRBD1 agrees at 7 bases. The CDR3 runs to 14 residues. The V segment lost 4 bases and the J segment 7 bases; nucleotides outside the gene matches: 9. Germline loops: CDR1 LNHDA, CDR2 SQIVND (reference sequence). The CDR3 sequence: CASSSDRDGFGYTF. Here the CDR3 DNA reads TGTGCCAGTAGTAGCGACAGGGACGGTTTTGGCTACACCTTC.

The chain links TRBV19 to TRBJ1-3; D unresolved. The germline V gene has CDR1 LNHDA and CDR2 SQIVND (reference sequence). This CDR3 spans 12 amino acids. The ends were cut back, 6 bases at V and 9 bases at J, with 12 bases in the middle. In nucleotides, the CDR3 is TGTGCCAGTAGAGACCGACTCGGCACCATATATTTT. This codes for CASRDRLGTIYF.

The chain employs TRBV19 and TRBJ1-6; 7 bases are shared with TRBD1. The CDR3 is 13 residues long. V trimming: 5 bases; J trimming: 6 bases; junction bases outside the gene matches: 1. Per the germline V gene, CDR1 is LNHDA and CDR2 is SQIVND (reference sequence). The CDR3 nucleotides read TGTGCCAGTAGTCGGGACAGTAATTCACCCCTCCACTTT. It is translated as CASSRDSNSPLHF.

This chain links TRBV9 with TRBJ1-1; D might be TRBD1 (5 bases). From germline, CDR1 is SGDLS and CDR2 YYNGEE. The CDR3 extends over 13 amino acids. V lost 2 bases and J 7 bases, leaving 12 bases between the germline ends. The CDR3 sequence is CASSVLGEGEAFF. The CDR3 region has the DNA TGTGCCAGCAGCGTCTTGGGGGAGGGTGAAGCTTTCTTT.

The rearrangement joins TRBV5-5 to TRBJ2-7; weak D call: TRBD1 (5 bases). The germline gives CDR1 SGHKS, CDR2 YYEKEE (reference sequence). This CDR3 has 12 residues. V was shortened by 3 bases and J by 5 bases, with 9 bases between the two germline ends. CDR3 loop: CASSSQVHEQYF. The CDR3 DNA is TGTGCCAGCAGCTCACAGGTCCACGAGCAGTACTTC.

This chain joins TRBV7-9 and TRBJ1-4; 8 positions match TRBD1. V dropped 5 bases and J dropped 5; count of bases not matched to a gene: 7. Germline loops: CDR1 SEHNR, CDR2 FQNEAQ (reference sequence). This CDR3 region has 15 residues. CDR3 nucleotides: TGTGCCAGCAGCCCCGGGACAGGCTCAAATGAAAAACTGTTTTTT. Translating it yields CASSPGTGSNEKLFF.